This passage covers 17 T cell receptor beta chains from one sample sequenced in a study of PD-1 blockade in classical Hodgkin lymphoma. Here immunoSEQ multiplex PCR was the method, and the copy in TCRdb shows in-frame clones only, minus some. The sample lists some 30,000 clones; 88% were seen once. Time point denoted: newly diagnosed, previously untreated cHL patient sample. Out of thawed PBMCs, magnetic negative selection purified CD4+ T cells. The source material was CD4+ T cells from blood. Every receptor here comes from a human donor with classical Hodgkin lymphoma.

The rearrangement links TRBV14 to TRBJ1-1, with a possible D match to TRBD1 (5 bases). The CDR3 length is 11 residues. From germline, CDR1 is SGHDN and CDR2 FVKESK. The germline V and J ends were trimmed by 0 bases and 12 bases, with 8 bases remaining between them. Here the CDR3 reads CASSQEQGTFF. In DNA, the CDR3 is TGTGCCAGCAGCCAAGAGCAGGGAACTTTCTTT.

This chain uses TRBV5-1 with TRBJ2-7; 7 bases line up with TRBD1. The V gene end was trimmed by 0 bases and the J gene end by 7 bases; junction bases not matched to a gene: 10. Per the germline V gene, CDR1 is SGHRS and CDR2 is YFSETQ. The CDR3 loop spans 15 amino acids. In DNA form, the CDR3 reads TGCGCCAGCAGCTTGGGGACAGGTTTTATATCGGAGCAGTACTTC. This encodes CASSLGTGFISEQYF.

The chain carries TRBV6-1 and TRBJ2-1; weak D call: TRBD1 (7 bases). V lost 4 bases and J lost 4, with 14 bases in between. CDR1 and CDR2 from the germline V gene are MNHNS and SASEGT. The CDR3 loop spans 15 amino acids. Written as DNA, the CDR3 is TGTGCCAGCAGTGCCTTGGGGGGACAGTACAATGAGCAGTTCTTC. Translated, it gives CASSALGGQYNEQFF.

V gene TRBV6-1 combines with J gene TRBJ1-1; TRBD1 agrees at 9 bases. V dropped 4 bases and J dropped 5; count of bases not matched to a gene: 5. Germline CDR1 and CDR2: MNHNS and SASEGT. The CDR3 consists of 14 residues. The DNA for the CDR3 is TGTGCCAGCAGTGTGGGACAGGGAGGGACTGAAGCTTTCTTT. The encoded protein is CASSVGQGGTEAFF.

V is TRBV27 and J is TRBJ2-1, with 7 bases matching TRBD1. The CDR3 loop spans 15 amino acids. Germline-derived CDR1 and CDR2 are MNHEY and SMNVEV (reference sequence). The trim removed 5 bases at V and 7 bases at J, leaving 11 bases unmatched. The CDR3 sequence: CASSPRGQFGNEQFF. The CDR3 DNA reads as TGTGCCAGCAGTCCTAGGGGACAGTTTGGAAATGAGCAGTTCTTC.

The chain uses TRBV11-3 and TRBJ2-1; the match to TRBD2 covers 13 bases. Germline trimming cut 5 bases from V and 4 bases from J; bases unmatched to any gene: 8. Germline CDR1 and CDR2: SGHNT and YENEEA. The CDR3 has 17 residues. CDR3 loop: CASSTGLAGLSYNEQFF. DNA of the CDR3: TGTGCCAGCAGCACGGGACTAGCGGGACTATCATACAATGAGCAGTTCTTC.

The V and J genes are TRBV7-9 and TRBJ2-7; 7 bases are shared with TRBD2. V was clipped by 1 base and J by 5 bases; unmatched bases: 8. Germline lookup yields CDR1 SEHNR and CDR2 FQNEAQ (reference sequence). The CDR3 length is 15 residues. As DNA, the CDR3 is TGTGCCAGCAGCTTAGGGGAGGGGAGATCCCACGAGCAGTACTTC. It yields the protein CASSLGEGRSHEQYF.

This rearrangement joins TRBV29-1 to TRBJ2-3; D possibly corresponds to TRBD1 (7 bases). The V gene lost 8 bases and the J gene lost 4 bases, with 19 bases spanning the gap. Germline values: CDR1 SQVTM, CDR2 ANQGSEA. There are 14 residues in the CDR3. The CDR3 sequence: CSSSGGRSADTQYF. Here the CDR3 DNA reads TGCAGCTCCTCAGGGGGGCGGTCTGCAGATACGCAGTATTTT.

The chain has TRBV15 and TRBJ2-7; 11 bases line up with TRBD2. The ends lost 0 bases at V and 5 bases at J; junction bases unmatched: 3. The CDR3 has 15 residues. Germline V lookup: CDR1 LNHNV, CDR2 YYDKDF (reference sequence). CDR3 amino acids: CATSRDVSGRDEQYF. CDR3 nucleotide sequence: TGTGCCACCAGCAGAGATGTTAGCGGGAGGGACGAGCAGTACTTC. The whole variable domain, remainder taken from reference TRBV15 and TRBJ2-7, is DAMVIQNPRYQVTQFGKPVTLSCSQTLNHNVMYWYQQKSSQAPKLLFHYYDKDFNNEADTPDNFQSRRPNTSFCFLDIRSPGLGDTAMYLCATSRDVSGRDEQYFGPGTRLTVT.

The chain carries TRBV5-4 and TRBJ1-2; possibly TRBD1 for D (6 bases). CDR1 is SGHNT, CDR2 YYREEE, per germline (reference sequence). This CDR3 spans 14 amino acids. V was trimmed by 0 bases and J by 4 bases, leaving 10 bases between them. The CDR3 loop is CASSLAGGGYGYTF. The CDR3 DNA reads TGTGCCAGCAGCTTGGCGGGGGGCGGCTATGGCTACACCTTC.

V is TRBV7-8 and J is TRBJ1-2; D uncertain. The germline CDR1 and CDR2 sequences are SGHVS and FQNEAQ. CDR3 size: 12 residues. Trimming pared 5 bases from V and 4 bases from J, leaving 8 bases between. CDR3 DNA sequence: TGTGCCAGCAGCCCCGACCCCTATGGCTACACCTTC. This translates into CASSPDPYGYTF.

Comment on this clone: Mismatch with germline at one junction end may stem from a read error. The V and J genes are TRBV5-1 and TRBJ1-2; 8 nucleotides match TRBD1. The CDR3 loop spans 13 amino acids. The germline CDR1 and CDR2 sequences are SGHRS and YFSETQ. The CDR3 nucleotides read TGTGCCAGCAGCTTGCCGACAGGGGAACTCTACACCTTC. Amino acids: CASSLPTGELYTF.

This clone came up once. The chain employs TRBV5-1 and TRBJ1-1; 7 nucleotides line up with TRBD1. The CDR3 is made up of 12 amino acids. The germline V gene has CDR1 SGHRS and CDR2 YFSETQ. V was pared by 4 bases and J by 7 bases, with 4 bases of the junction left unmatched. This CDR3 is CASSVDRVEAFF. In DNA, the CDR3 is TGCGCCAGCAGCGTCGACAGGGTTGAAGCTTTCTTT.

The rearrangement joins TRBV4-1 to TRBJ1-2; D is ambiguous. The germline V and J ends were trimmed by 0 bases and 8 bases, with 19 bases remaining between them. CDR1 is MGHRA, CDR2 YSYEKL, per germline. There are 16 residues in the CDR3. The CDR3 sequence is CASSQDSGRTRGGYTF. Here the CDR3 DNA reads TGCGCCAGCAGCCAAGATAGTGGGCGCACTCGGGGAGGCTACACCTTC.

The rearrangement joins TRBV4-2 to TRBJ2-1; D not resolved. Looked up from germline, CDR1 is LGHNA and CDR2 is YNFKEQ. V was cut by 2 bases and J by 10 bases, with 9 bases left in between. CDR3 size: 12 residues. CDR3 sequence: CASSQPPGEQFF. Here the CDR3 DNA reads TGTGCCAGCAGCCAACCCCCTGGGGAGCAGTTCTTC.

The chain recombines TRBV19 with TRBJ1-3, with 7 bases fitting TRBD1. The germline V gene encodes CDR1 LNHDA and CDR2 SQIVND (reference sequence). V lost 5 bases, J lost 3 bases, and 10 bases stayed unmatched. The CDR3 runs 16 residues. The CDR3 protein is CASSPRDSSFGNTIYF. For the CDR3, the DNA is TGTGCCAGTAGTCCAAGGGACAGCTCATTTGGAAACACCATATATTTT.

The chain links TRBV2 to TRBJ2-3, with D maybe TRBD2 (6 bases). In germline, CDR1 is SNHLY, CDR2 FYNNEI. The length of the CDR3 is 15 residues. Trimming removed 4 bases from V and 2 bases from J, with 13 bases in between. The DNA of the CDR3 is TGTGCCAGCAGTGTCGGGAGAGTAAACACAGATACGCAGTATTTT. Translation: CASSVGRVNTDTQYF.